The sequence of this T cell receptor (beta chain) was determined in a study of CD8 T cells in ankylosing spondylitis. Points from the study as a whole: Earlier work had already found some motif variants in reactive arthritis synovial fluid and blood. In ankylosing spondylitis patients, matched synovial fluid reportedly showed significant enrichment of disease-linked clones.

This CDR3 is 14 amino acids long. Germline loops: CDR1 SGDLS, CDR2 YYNGEE. Trimming cost V 1 base and J 0 bases, with 6 bases left between them. This clonotype came up a few times. What it recognizes is unknown. TCRdb fed the 5' RACE reads into MiXCR, producing one record per CDR3 protein. The sample has some 300,000 distinct CDR3 sequences; more than 20% are singletons. The sequence came from a female donor with ankylosing spondylitis or in good health (not recorded which). The chain is built from TRBV9 and TRBJ2-3; no firm D call. Sequenced material: blood, either unsorted or a sorted T cell fraction (not recorded which). The CDR3 loop reads CASSVLESTDTQYF. The CDR3 DNA is TGTGCCAGCAGCGTACTTGAAAGCACAGATACGCAGTATTTT.